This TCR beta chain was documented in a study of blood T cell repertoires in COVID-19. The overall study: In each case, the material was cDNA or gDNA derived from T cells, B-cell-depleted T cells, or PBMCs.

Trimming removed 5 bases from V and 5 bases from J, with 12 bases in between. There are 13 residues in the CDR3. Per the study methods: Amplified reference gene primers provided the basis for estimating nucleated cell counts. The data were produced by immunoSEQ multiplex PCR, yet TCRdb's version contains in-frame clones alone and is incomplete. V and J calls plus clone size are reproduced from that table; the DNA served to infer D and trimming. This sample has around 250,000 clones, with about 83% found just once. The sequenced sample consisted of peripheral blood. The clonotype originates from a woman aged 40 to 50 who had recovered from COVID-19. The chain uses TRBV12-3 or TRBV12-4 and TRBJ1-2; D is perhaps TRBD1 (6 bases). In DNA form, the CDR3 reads TGTGCCAGCAGTCTGGGACAATTTTATGGCTACACCTTC. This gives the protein CASSLGQFYGYTF.